Described below is a single T cell receptor (beta chain) sequence and its context. The antigen is not known. These data belong to a study of OX40 agonist ivuxolimab in advanced cancers. Study-wide context: Patients assigned to dose escalation were diagnosed with hepatocellular carcinoma, melanoma, renal cell or head and neck cancer.

TCRdb's table, derived via immunoSEQ multiplex PCR, lists solely in-frame clones and lacks some. This sample has roughly 98,000 clones, with about 80% found just once. Findings and caveats of the study: Normalized T-cell clonal expansion was also low in a subset of nonresponders.

In germline, CDR1 is SGHNT, CDR2 YENEEA. The CDR3 is 15 amino acids. The V and J ends lost 3 bases and 3 bases respectively, with 13 bases between them. This specimen consisted of CD4+ or CD8+ T cells sorted from blood, obtained in a trial of the OX40 agonist ivuxolimab. V is TRBV11-3 and J is TRBJ2-3; D is possibly TRBD1 or TRBD2 (6 bases each). The sequence derives from an adult with an advanced solid tumor such as melanoma, head and neck, liver or kidney cancer. CDR3 in amino acids: CASSFRGERTDTQYF. The CDR3 region has the DNA TGTGCCAGCAGCTTTAGGGGGGAAAGGACAGATACGCAGTATTTT.